This record covers a single T cell receptor (beta chain). Measured with immunoSEQ multiplex PCR; TCRdb has only the in-frame clones, and not every one. The data hold roughly 260,000 clones, with 80% to 90% observed a single time. The data belong to a study of blood T cell repertoires in COVID-19. In germline, CDR1 is SEHNR, CDR2 FQNEAQ (reference sequence). The CDR3 contains 14 residues. The ends lost 7 bases at V and 4 bases at J; junction bases unmatched: 9. V is TRBV7-9 and J is TRBJ2-5, with 7 nucleotides matching TRBD2. The sequence was obtained from a woman in her fifties or sixties who had recovered from COVID-19. Sequenced material: PBMCs or T cells enriched from blood (not recorded which). In nucleotides, the CDR3 is TGTGCCAGCATCTCGCGGGAGAGGGGAGAGACCCAGTACTTC. Its protein product is CASISRERGETQYF.